Detailed here is one T cell receptor (beta chain). Its antigen remains unidentified. This CDR3 spans 12 amino acids. In germline, CDR1 is LGHDT, CDR2 YNNKEL (reference sequence). Trimming removed 3 bases from V and 9 bases from J, with 9 bases in between. The entry originates in a study of response to subunit inactivated influenza vaccine. Whole-study findings and limits: With each seasonal influenza vaccination, the authors suggested, few new T cells are recruited.

A single record per CDR3 protein comes from TCRdb applying MiXCR to the RT-PCR reads. Of 500,000 to 750,000 distinct CDR3 sequences listed, 13% to 15% were seen once; the top ten hold roughly 11%. The sequenced sample was PBMCs from blood, obtained 11 to 12 days after vaccination. The chain combines TRBV3-1 with TRBJ2-1, with D possibly matching TRBD2 (7 bases). The receptor's source is a man aged 45-65 years who received an inactivated influenza vaccine. CDR3 bases: TGTGCCAGCAGCCAGGGGGGGCGTGAGCAGTTCTTC. Translation gives CASSQGGREQFF.